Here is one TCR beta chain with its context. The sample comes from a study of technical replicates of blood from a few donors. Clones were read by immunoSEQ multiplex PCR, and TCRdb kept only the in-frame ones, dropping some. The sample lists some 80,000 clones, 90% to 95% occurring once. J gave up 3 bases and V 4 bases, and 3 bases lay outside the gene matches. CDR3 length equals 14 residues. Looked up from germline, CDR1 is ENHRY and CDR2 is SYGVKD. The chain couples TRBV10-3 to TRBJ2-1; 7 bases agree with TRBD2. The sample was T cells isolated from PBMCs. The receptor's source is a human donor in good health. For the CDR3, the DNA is TGTGCCATCAGTGGCCCTAGCGGCTACAATGAGCAGTTCTTC. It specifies CAISGPSGYNEQFF.